This T cell receptor (beta chain) was identified during a study of cytomegalovirus exposure and HLA in healthy donors. V dropped 3 bases and J dropped 8 bases, with 7 bases sitting between them. This CDR3 has 10 residues. Germline loops: CDR1 DFQATT, CDR2 SNEGSKA (reference sequence). The primer mix had 60 Vbeta and 13 Jbeta primers. Sequencing used immunoSEQ multiplex PCR; TCRdb keeps in-frame clones, though not all of them. Of 160,000 or so clones in the sample, roughly 80% were seen once. The sequence was obtained from a woman between 18 and 29 years old in good health and CMV-seropositive. V and J are TRBV20-1 and TRBJ1-1; TRBD1 might be the D (5 bases). Sequenced input: PBMCs. In DNA form, the CDR3 reads TGCAGTGCTAGGGGGCTCGAAGCTTTCTTT. Translating gives CSARGLEAFF.